This TCR beta chain was recorded in a study of Tregs in tolerant kidney transplant recipients (dated by TCRdb to 2018 to 2020). Broadly, across the study: Before combined kidney and bone marrow transplantation, this study identified donor-specific regulatory T cells using TCRbeta sequencing and then followed those same cells after transplant. Several methods of expanding Tregs specific for an allogeneic donor were compared by TCRbeta repertoire sequencing in 3 healthy controls. Study-level results and caveats: Expanding Tregs with activated donor B cells appeared to identify the most biologically relevant and donor-specific TCRbeta repertoire. Although technical replication error seemed to be minimal, the question of biological reproducibility was not addressed directly. Because only a small number of patients were included, the study had limitations, and the results will need to be validated in larger populations as well as under other immunosuppression protocols.

About this clone itself: The target of this receptor is not known. No quality values exist for individual bases; no much larger clone is one base distant.

Unstimulated Tregs (CD4+CD25+CD127-), CD4+ non-Tregs (CD4+CD25-), CD4 and CD8 cells were FACS-sorted from thawed PBMCs. Blood from healthy controls was obtained either from healthy volunteers or as purchased buffy coats. Healthy control blood was processed to PBMCs with a Ficoll density gradient and then cryopreserved, whereas patient PBMCs were collected both before and after transplant. From the cysteine through the phenylalanine, the CDR3 covers 14 amino acids. This entry keeps only the CDR3 DNA: 42 bases, framed from base 1. At the junction V is shortened by 3 bases and J by 3 bases; bases outside the gene matches: 3. CDR1 SGHRS and CDR2 YFSETQ are derived from the germline V gene. For TCRbeta CDR3 sequencing, genomic DNA was extracted from sorted cells using the QIAGEN DNeasy Blood and Tissue Kit. Through immunoSEQ, high-throughput TCRbeta CDR3 sequencing was done commercially, including PCR amplification with internal controls and bias correction. In the authors' own workflow: A unique productive TCRbeta sequence was defined by the CDR3 nucleotide sequence when primers matched, and otherwise by the CDR3 amino acid sequence together with the Vbeta and Jbeta genes. To correct sorting error, sequences shared between sorted populations at a frequency ratio of 2:1 or less were removed; the rest were assigned to the higher population. A sequence was defined as donor-reactive if the sequence was expanded at least 5-fold in CFSE-low cells compared with unstimulated cells and had a frequency of at least 0.01% in CFSE-low cells. Repertoire divergence was quantified by Jensen-Shannon divergence using the top 100 TCRbeta sequences ranked by frequency. When a sample had multiple sequencing runs, each run was corrected for sorting error separately and the runs were then pooled. TCRdb stores this immuneACCESS table with in-frame sequences only. Part of the clones is absent; in the studies checked, under half of the shortfall reflects unresolved V genes, and no reason is known for the rest. Clone size and the V and J calls come from that table; the DNA yielded D and trimming. Within this sample are about 240,000 clones, with roughly 80% of them counted one time only. Approximately 0.69% of the sample is held by the ten biggest clonotypes.

This TCR was recovered from a human donor in good health. Sequenced: CD4+ T cells from blood. Rearrangement joined TRBV5-1 to TRBJ2-1; 7 central bases correspond to TRBD1. The nucleotides read TGCGCCAGCAGCTGGGGACAGCTCTACAATGAGCAGTTCTTC. Its translation reads: CASSWGQLYNEQFF.